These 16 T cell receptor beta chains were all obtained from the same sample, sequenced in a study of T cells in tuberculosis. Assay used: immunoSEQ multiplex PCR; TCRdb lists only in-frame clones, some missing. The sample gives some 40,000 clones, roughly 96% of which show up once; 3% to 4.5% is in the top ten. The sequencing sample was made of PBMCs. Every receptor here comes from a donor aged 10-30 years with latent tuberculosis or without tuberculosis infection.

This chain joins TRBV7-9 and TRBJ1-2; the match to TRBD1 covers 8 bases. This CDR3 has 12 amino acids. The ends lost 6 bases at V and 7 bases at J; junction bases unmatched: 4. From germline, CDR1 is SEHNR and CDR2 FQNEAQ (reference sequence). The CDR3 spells CASRDRDSGYTF. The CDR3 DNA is TGTGCCAGCAGGGACAGGGACTCTGGCTACACCTTC.

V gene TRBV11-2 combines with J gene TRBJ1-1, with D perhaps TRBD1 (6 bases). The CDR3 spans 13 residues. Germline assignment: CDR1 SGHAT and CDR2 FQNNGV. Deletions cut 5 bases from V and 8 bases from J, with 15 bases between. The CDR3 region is CASSIGGTLEAFF. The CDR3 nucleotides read TGTGCCAGCAGCATAGGGGGGACATTAGAAGCTTTCTTT.

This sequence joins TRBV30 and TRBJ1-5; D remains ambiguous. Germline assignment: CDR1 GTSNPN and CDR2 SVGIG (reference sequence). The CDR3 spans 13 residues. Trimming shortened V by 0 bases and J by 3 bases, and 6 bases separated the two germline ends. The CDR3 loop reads CAWSVQSNQPQHF. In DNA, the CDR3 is TGTGCCTGGAGTGTACAGTCCAATCAGCCCCAGCATTTT.

CDR3: CASSQAPDTGELFF. In DNA, the CDR3 is TGTGCCAGCAGCCAAGCTCCGGACACCGGGGAGCTGTTTTTT. J is TRBJ2-2 and V is TRBV14; no definite D call. The CDR3 loop spans 14 amino acids. V dropped 1 base and J dropped 3 bases, with 6 bases sitting between them. Germline loops: CDR1 SGHDN, CDR2 FVKESK.

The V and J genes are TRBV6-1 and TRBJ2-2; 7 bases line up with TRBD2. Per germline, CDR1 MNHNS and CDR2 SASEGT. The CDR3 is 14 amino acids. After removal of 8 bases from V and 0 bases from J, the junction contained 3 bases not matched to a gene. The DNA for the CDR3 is TGTGCCAGCGGGGGGACTACGAACACCGGGGAGCTGTTTTTT. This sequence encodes CASGGTTNTGELFF.

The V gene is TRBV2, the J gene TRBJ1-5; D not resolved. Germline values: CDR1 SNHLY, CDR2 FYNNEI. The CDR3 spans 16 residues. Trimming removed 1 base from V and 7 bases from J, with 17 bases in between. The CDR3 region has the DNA TGTGCCAGCAGTGAAGACGGTTCGCGTATCTACCAGCCCCAGCATTTT. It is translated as CASSEDGSRIYQPQHF.

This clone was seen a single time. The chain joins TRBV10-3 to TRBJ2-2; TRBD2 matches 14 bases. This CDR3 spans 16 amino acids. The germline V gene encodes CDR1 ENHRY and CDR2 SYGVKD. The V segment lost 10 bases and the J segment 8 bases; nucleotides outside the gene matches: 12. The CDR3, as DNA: TGTGCCACGCAACTGACTAGCGGGGGGGTCAGTGGGGAGCTGTTTTTT. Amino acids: CATQLTSGGVSGELFF.

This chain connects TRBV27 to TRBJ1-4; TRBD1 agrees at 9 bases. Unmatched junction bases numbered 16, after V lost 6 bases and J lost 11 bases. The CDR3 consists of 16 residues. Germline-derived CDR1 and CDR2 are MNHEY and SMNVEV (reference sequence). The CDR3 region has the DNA TGTGCCAGCAGCTCGCCTAGGACAGGGGCGCACGGGAAACTGTTTTTT. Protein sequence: CASSSPRTGAHGKLFF.

The CDR3 spells CASSGQGGQPQHF. The DNA of the CDR3 is TGTGCCAGTAGTGGGCAGGGGGGTCAGCCCCAGCATTTT. This chain joins TRBV19 and TRBJ1-5; 7 positions agree with TRBD1. This CDR3 is built from 13 residues. The junction had 4 bases not matched to a gene; V was cut back by 5 bases and J by 6 bases. CDR1 is LNHDA and CDR2 is SQIVND in the germline V gene (reference sequence). Looking up the rest from reference TRBV19 and TRBJ1-5 gives the full variable domain: DGGITQSPKYLFRKEGQNVTLSCEQNLNHDAMYWYRQDPGQGLRLIYYSQIVNDFQKGDIAEGYSVSREKKESFPLTVTSAQKNPTAFYLCASSGQGGQPQHFGDGTRLSIL.

CDR3 amino acids: CASSLFGREQYF. The DNA of the CDR3 is TGTGCCAGCAGCTTATTCGGTCGCGAGCAGTACTTC. The chain combines TRBV11-2 with TRBJ2-7; D is uncertain. V was trimmed by 2 bases and J by 6 bases, leaving 8 bases between them. The CDR3 is 12 amino acids. Germline assignment: CDR1 SGHAT and CDR2 FQNNGV.

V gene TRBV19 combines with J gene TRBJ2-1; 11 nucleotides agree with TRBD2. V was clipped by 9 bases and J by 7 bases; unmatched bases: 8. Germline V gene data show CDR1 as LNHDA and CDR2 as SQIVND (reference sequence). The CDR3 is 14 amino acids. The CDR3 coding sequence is TGTGCCAGCCGTAGCGGGGGGGCCTTGAATGAGCAGTTCTTC. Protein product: CASRSGGALNEQFF.

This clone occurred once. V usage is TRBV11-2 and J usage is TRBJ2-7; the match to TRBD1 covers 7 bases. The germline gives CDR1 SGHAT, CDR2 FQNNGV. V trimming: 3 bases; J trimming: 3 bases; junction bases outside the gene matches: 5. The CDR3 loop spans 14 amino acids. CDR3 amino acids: CASSLGTDNYEQYF. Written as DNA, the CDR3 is TGTGCCAGCAGCTTGGGGACAGACAACTACGAGCAGTACTTC.

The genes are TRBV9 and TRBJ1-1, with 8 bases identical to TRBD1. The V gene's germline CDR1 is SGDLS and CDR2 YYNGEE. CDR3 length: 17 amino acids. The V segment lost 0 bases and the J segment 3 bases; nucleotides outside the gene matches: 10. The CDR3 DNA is TGTGCCAGCAGCGTAGGTCTGCAGGGGGCGTTGGACACTGAAGCTTTCTTT. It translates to CASSVGLQGALDTEAFF.

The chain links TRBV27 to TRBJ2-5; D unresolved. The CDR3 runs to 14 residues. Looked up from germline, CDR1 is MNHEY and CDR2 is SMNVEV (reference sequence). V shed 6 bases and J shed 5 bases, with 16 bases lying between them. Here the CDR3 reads CASSSPFRSETQYF. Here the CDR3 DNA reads TGTGCCAGCAGCTCCCCTTTCCGTTCGGAGACCCAGTACTTC.

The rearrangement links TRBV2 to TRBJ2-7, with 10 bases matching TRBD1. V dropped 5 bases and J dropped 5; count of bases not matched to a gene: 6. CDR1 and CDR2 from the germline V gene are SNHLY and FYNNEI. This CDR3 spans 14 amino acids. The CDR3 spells CASSPRQGANEQYF. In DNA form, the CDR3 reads TGTGCCAGCAGTCCTCGACAGGGGGCCAACGAGCAGTACTTC.

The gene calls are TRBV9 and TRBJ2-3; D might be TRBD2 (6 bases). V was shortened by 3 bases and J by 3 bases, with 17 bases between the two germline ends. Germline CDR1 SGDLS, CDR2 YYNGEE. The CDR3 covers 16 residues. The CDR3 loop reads CASSGGGRGRTDTQYF. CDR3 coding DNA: TGTGCCAGCAGCGGGGGCGGGCGGGGACGGACAGATACGCAGTATTTT.